This T cell receptor (beta chain) emerged from a study of T cells after yellow fever vaccination. Trimming removed 5 bases from V and 0 bases from J, with 10 bases in between. Germline CDR1 and CDR2: SEHNR and FQNEAQ (reference sequence). The CDR3 contains 14 residues. In this sample, this clonotype turned up a few times. Its antigen is undetermined. Study results and limitations: At approximately 95% for CD4 and 70% to 90% for CD8, most primary-vaccination clones showed up again after the booster. The presence of abundant clonotypes contaminating from the bulk population was possible in FACS-sorted repertoires.

TCR cDNA, made by 5'RACE template switching, carried an added universal primer site and UMIs. TCRdb re-called the 5' RACE reads through MiXCR, storing one row per CDR3 protein. Among 300,000 to 400,000 distinct CDR3 sequences listed, about 9.5% were seen once. The sequencing used PBMCs, collected on the day of the first yellow fever vaccination. The chain couples TRBV7-9 to TRBJ1-1; D perhaps matches TRBD1 (5 bases). This TCR came from a young man who received the YFV17D yellow fever vaccine. The CDR3 coding sequence is TGTGCCAGCAGCCGACAGAAATTGAACACTGAAGCTTTCTTT. It codes for CASSRQKLNTEAFF.